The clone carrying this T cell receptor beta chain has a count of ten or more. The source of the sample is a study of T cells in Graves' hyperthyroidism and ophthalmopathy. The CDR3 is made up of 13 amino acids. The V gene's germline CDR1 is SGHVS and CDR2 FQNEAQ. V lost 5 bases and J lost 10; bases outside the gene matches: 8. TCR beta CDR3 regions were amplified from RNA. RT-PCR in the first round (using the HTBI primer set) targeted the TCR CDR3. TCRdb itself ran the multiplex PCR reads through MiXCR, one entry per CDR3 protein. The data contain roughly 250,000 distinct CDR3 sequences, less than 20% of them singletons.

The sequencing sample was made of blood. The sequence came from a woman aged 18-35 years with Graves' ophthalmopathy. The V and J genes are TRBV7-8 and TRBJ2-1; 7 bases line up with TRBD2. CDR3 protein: CASSLRSSGEQFF. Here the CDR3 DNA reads TGTGCCAGCAGCCTTAGGTCTAGCGGCGAGCAGTTCTTC.